This T cell receptor beta chain was profiled in a study of T cell clones after liver transplantation (dated by TCRdb to between 2018 and 2020). Context from the whole study: Samples were obtained from ITN030ST, a randomized trial in which withdrawal of immunosuppression was attempted within 2 years of liver transplantation. After a pre-transplant mixed lymphocyte reaction, TCRbeta sequencing was used to pinpoint donor-reactive T cell clones, which were subsequently tracked in post-transplant blood. Third party-reactive TCRbeta sequences from pre-transplant MLRs were also identified as an antigen-independent comparator for donor-reactive sequences. Three of the eight recipients were HCV-positive; the others were transplanted for non-autoimmune, non-viral indications. No induction therapy was given to the subjects, and standard immunosuppression was administered until randomization at 12-24 months post-transplant. To count as tolerant, a recipient had to stay completely off immunosuppression for at least one year without liver enzymes climbing beyond twice the upper limit of normal. Blood samples were taken pre-transplant, pre-randomization before withdrawal, and post-randomization after full withdrawal or failed withdrawal. The studied cohort comprised 8 liver transplant recipients, 3 classified as tolerant and 5 as non-tolerant.

Including the terminal cysteine and phenylalanine, the CDR3 comprises 15 residues. The CDR3 DNA has 45 bases and is translated from base 1. V is shortened by 0 bases, J by 2 bases, and the region joining them spans 8 bases. The germline V gene sets CDR1 to MGHRA and CDR2 to YSYEKL. What the study reported, not specific to this receptor: Without allograft tissue specimens, donor-reactive T cells may have migrated into the graft rather than being deleted. When repertoire turnover was taken into account, detection of donor-reactive sequences was significantly reduced in 7 of 8 subjects for CD4 and in 8 of 8 subjects for CD8. Low numbers of available donor cells limited the measurable donor-reactive repertoire in a couple of subjects. Donor-reactive sequences declined more than third party-reactive ones, suggesting partial antigen-specific deletion unrelated to withdrawal success. A significant post-transplant decrease in circulating donor-reactive CD4 TCRbeta sequences was observed in most of the 8 subjects, irrespective of tolerance or HCV status. The conclusions were considered preliminary, being limited by small, heterogeneous patient numbers and non-standardized post-transplant time points.

Regarding this clone: This receptor's antigen is unknown. Qualities for individual bases were not recorded, and no much larger clone is one base off.

Frozen genomic DNA underwent high-throughput TCRbeta CDR3 sequencing by immunoSEQ, including PCR amplification, mapping, bias correction and internal controls. The paper's processing steps were these. Productive rearrangements were retained, and unique TCRbeta sequences were defined by the CDR3 nucleotide sequence together with the V and J gene. Donor-reactive sequences required at least 5-fold expansion in CFSE-low cells versus unstimulated pre-transplant cells and at least 0.01% frequency. Minimum frequency thresholds were set for each subject based on the unstimulated sample with the lowest template count, ensuring at least 90% detection power. Jensen-Shannon divergence between the top 1000 TCRbeta sequences after and before transplant was used to measure repertoire turnover. Two-sided Fisher's exact tests were used to test for changes in how often donor-reactive sequences were detected. TCRdb mirrors the immuneACCESS table, restricted to in-frame sequences. Some clones are absent from its copies; in checked studies, under half trace to an unresolved V gene, and the reason for the others is unknown. That table supplies the V and J calls and clone size; D and trimming were determined from the DNA. This sample comprises about 45,000 clones, 86% of them detected only once. The ten largest clones capture about 2.5% of the sample.

Unstimulated PBMCs, after thawing, were stained for CD3, CD4 and CD8 and then FACS-sorted into CD3+CD4+ and CD3+CD8+ populations. Each of the 8 studied subjects was randomized to immunosuppression withdrawal. The Qiagen DNeasy Blood and Tissue Kit was used for isolation of genomic DNA. The sequencing here drew on CD4+ T cells from blood, taken 24 months after liver transplant. The sequence came from a human patient who received a liver transplant. In transplant recipients, some T cells may be of donor rather than host origin. The chain is assembled from TRBV4-1 and TRBJ2-1; 6 matching bases give a weak D call of TRBD2. The DNA sequence is as follows: TGCGCCAGCAGCCAAGAGGGACTCCCCTACAATGAGCAGTTCTTC. This translates into CASSQEGLPYNEQFF.